The sequence of this T cell receptor beta chain was determined in a study of cytomegalovirus exposure and HLA in healthy donors. The CDR3 length is 14 residues. The germline V gene has CDR1 SEHNR and CDR2 FQNEAQ (reference sequence). The germline V and J ends were trimmed by 7 bases and 0 bases, with 12 bases remaining between them. Researchers ran the PCR with 60 Vbeta and 13 Jbeta primers. The table came from immunoSEQ multiplex PCR; TCRdb's copy has only in-frame clones and leaves some out. The sample data list around 37,000 clones. The sequence was collected from a human donor in good health. The sequenced sample consisted of PBMCs. J is TRBJ1-2 and V is TRBV7-9; D ambiguous. CDR3: CASTLFETNYGYTF. The CDR3 bases are TGTGCCAGCACCCTCTTTGAGACTAACTATGGCTACACCTTC.